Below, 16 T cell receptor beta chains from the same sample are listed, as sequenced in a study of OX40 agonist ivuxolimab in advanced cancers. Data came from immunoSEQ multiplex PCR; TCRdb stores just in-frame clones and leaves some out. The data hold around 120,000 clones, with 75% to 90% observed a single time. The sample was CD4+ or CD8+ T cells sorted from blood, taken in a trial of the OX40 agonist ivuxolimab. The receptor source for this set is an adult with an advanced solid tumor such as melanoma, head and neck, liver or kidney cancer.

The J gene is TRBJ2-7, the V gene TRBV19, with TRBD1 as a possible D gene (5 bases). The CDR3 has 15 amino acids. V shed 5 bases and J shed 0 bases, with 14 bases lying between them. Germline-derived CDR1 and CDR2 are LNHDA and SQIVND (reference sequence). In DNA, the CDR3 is TGTGCCAGTAGTCCCCAGGGAAGGGCCTCCTACGAGCAGTACTTC. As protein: CASSPQGRASYEQYF.

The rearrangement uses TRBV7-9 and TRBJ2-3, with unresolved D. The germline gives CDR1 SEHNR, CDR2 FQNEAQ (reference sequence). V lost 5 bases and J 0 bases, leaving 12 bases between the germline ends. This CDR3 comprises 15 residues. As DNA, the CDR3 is TGTGCCAGCAGCCCGGGCCAACATAGCACAGATACGCAGTATTTT. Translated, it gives CASSPGQHSTDTQYF. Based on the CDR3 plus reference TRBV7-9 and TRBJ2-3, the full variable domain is DTGVSQNPRHKITKRGQNVTFRCDPISEHNRLYWYRQTLGQGPEFLTYFQNEAQLEKSRLLSDRFSAERPKGSFSTLEIQRTEQGDSAMYLCASSPGQHSTDTQYFGPGTRLTVL.

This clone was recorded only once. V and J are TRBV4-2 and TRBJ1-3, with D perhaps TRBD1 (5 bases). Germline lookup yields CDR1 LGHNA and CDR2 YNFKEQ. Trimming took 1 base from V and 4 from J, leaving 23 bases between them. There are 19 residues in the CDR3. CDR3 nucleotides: TGTGCCAGCAGCCAAGCAGACGGGACGGCTTTTCTTTTCGGAAACACCATATATTTT. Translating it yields CASSQADGTAFLFGNTIYF.

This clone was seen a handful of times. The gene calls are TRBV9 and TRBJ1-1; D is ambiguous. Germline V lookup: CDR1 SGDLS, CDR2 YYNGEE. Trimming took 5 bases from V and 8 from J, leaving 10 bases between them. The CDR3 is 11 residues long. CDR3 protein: CASRPDGEAFF. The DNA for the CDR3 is TGTGCCAGCAGGCCTGACGGGGAAGCTTTCTTT.

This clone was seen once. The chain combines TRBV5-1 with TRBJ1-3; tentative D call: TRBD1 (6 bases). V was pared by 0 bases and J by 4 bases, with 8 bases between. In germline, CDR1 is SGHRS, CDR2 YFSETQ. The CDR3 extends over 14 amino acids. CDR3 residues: CASSLAGAGNTIYF. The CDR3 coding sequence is TGCGCCAGCAGCTTGGCAGGGGCCGGAAACACCATATATTTT.

The CDR3 sequence: CAWSVAFHEQYF. CDR3 coding DNA: TGTGCCTGGAGTGTAGCATTCCACGAGCAGTACTTC. The chain carries TRBV30 and TRBJ2-7; D uncertain. The germline V gene has CDR1 GTSNPN and CDR2 SVGIG (reference sequence). The CDR3 totals 12 residues. V lost 0 bases, J lost 5 bases, and 8 bases lay in between.

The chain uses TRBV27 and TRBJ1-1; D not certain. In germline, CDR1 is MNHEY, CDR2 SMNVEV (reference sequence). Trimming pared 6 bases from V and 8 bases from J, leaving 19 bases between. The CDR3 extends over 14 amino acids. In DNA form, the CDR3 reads TGTGCCAGCAGCTTTGCCGGATCGACGGGAGAAGCTTTCTTT. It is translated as CASSFAGSTGEAFF.

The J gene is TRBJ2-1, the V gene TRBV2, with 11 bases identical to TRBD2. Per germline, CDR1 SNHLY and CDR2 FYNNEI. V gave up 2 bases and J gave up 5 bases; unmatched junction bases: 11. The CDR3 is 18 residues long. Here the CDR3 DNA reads TGTGCCAGCAGTGAATATCGGGCAGTAGCGGGGGGGGACAATGAGCAGTTCTTC. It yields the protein CASSEYRAVAGGDNEQFF.

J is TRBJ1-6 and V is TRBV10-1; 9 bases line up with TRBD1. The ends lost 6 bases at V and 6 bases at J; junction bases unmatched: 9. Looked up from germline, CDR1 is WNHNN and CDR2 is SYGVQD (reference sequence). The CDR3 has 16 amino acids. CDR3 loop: CASSEPGTGTNSPLHF. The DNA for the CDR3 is TGCGCCAGCAGCGAACCCGGGACAGGGACTAATTCACCCCTCCACTTT.

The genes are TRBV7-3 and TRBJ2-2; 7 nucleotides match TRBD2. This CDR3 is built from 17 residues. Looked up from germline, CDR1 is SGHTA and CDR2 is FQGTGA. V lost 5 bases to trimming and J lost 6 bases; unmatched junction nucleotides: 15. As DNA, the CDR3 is TGTGCCAGCAGCCCACCCTCGGGTGGACGGGGGGCCGGGGAGCTGTTTTTT. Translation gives CASSPPSGGRGAGELFF.

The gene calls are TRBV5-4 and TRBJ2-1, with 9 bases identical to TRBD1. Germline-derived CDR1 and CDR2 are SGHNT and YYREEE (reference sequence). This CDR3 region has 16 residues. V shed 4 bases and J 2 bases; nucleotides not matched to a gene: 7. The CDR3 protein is CASSLPGQGAYNEQFF. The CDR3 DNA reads TGTGCCAGCAGCCTCCCGGGACAGGGCGCCTACAATGAGCAGTTCTTC.

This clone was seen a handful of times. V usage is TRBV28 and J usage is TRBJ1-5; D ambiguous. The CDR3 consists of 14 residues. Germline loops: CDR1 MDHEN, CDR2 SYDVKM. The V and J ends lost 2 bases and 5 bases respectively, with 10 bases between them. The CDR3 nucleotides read TGTGCCAGCAGTTTAGAACAGCCTCATCAGCCCCAGCATTTT. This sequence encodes CASSLEQPHQPQHF.

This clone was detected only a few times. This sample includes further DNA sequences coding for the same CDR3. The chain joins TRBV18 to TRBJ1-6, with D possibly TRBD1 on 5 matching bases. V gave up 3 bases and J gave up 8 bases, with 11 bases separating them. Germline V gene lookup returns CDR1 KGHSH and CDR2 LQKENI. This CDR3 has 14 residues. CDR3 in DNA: TGTGCCAGCTCACCGCGGCAGGGAGATTCACCCCTCCACTTT. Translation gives CASSPRQGDSPLHF.

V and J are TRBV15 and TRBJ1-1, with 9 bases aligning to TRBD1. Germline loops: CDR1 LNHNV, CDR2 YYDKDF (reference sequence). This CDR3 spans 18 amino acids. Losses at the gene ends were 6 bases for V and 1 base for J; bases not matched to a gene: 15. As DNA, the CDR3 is TGTGCCACCAGTCCGAGGGCCGGGACAGGGACGTCGAACACTGAAGCTTTCTTT. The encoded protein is CATSPRAGTGTSNTEAFF.

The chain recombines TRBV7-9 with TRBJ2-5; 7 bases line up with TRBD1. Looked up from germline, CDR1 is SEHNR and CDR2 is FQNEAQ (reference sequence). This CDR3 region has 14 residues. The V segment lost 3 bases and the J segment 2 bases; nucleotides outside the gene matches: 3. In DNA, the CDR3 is TGTGCCAGCAGCTTTCAGGGACAGCAAGAGACCCAGTACTTC. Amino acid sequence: CASSFQGQQETQYF.

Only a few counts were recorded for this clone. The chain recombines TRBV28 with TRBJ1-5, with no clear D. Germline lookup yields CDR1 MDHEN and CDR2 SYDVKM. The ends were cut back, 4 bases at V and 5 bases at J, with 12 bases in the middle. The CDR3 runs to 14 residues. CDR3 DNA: TGTGCCAGCAGTTCTCTGGGTAATCATCAGCCCCAGCATTTT. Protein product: CASSSLGNHQPQHF.